A selection of T cell receptor beta chains follows, all from one sample in a study of blood T cells in healthy people across ages. TCRdb recomputed calls from the 5' RACE reads with MiXCR, one row per CDR3 protein. Among nearly 800,000 distinct CDR3 sequences listed, approximately 25% were seen once. The sample also formed part of further work on T cells of mothers and their children.

The sequencing input was blood. All receptors derive from a boy aged 10-17 years in good health. Both conserved end residues are part of each CDR3. A D gene is named only where the DNA matches it firmly. A clone size is listed for some rows: how often the clone was seen (once, few, many), or a class if it is expanded.

j_call	d_call	v_call	clone_size	cdr3_aa	cdr3_nt
TRBJ1-2	.	TRBV4-1	few	CASSQSTRDPRGYTF	TGCGCCAGCAGCCAATCGACCCGGGACCCCCGGGGCTACACCTTC
TRBJ2-1	TRBD2	TRBV7-2	.	CASSLARLAGDYNEQFF	TGTGCCAGCAGCTTAGCGAGACTAGCGGGAGATTACAATGAGCAGTTCTTC
TRBJ2-1	TRBD2	TRBV7-3	once	CASSVAGEYNEQFF	TGTGCCAGCAGCGTAGCGGGAGAGTACAATGAGCAGTTCTTC
TRBJ1-5	TRBD1	TRBV6-6	.	CASSFQPGQGNQPQHF	TGTGCCAGCAGTTTTCAACCGGGACAGGGCAATCAGCCCCAGCATTTT
TRBJ2-1	.	TRBV20-1	.	CSARPFSGLGTYEQFF	TGCAGTGCTAGACCGTTTTCCGGACTGGGTACATATGAGCAGTTCTTC
TRBJ1-1	.	TRBV4-1	.	CASSPPEGATEAFF	TGCGCCAGCAGCCCGCCGGAGGGTGCCACTGAAGCTTTCTTT
TRBJ2-7	.	TRBV11-1	few	CASSLVSRQGEQYF	TGTGCCAGCAGCTTAGTTTCGAGGCAGGGCGAGCAGTACTTC
TRBJ2-1	.	TRBV15	few	CATSREDYNEQFF	TGTGCCACCAGCAGAGAGGATTACAATGAGCAGTTCTTC
TRBJ2-5	TRBD1	TRBV27	.	CASSTTWRTGSQETQYF	TGTGCCAGCAGTACCACATGGCGGACAGGGAGCCAAGAGACCCAGTACTTC
TRBJ2-5	TRBD1	TRBV29-1	.	CSVEEVQTGVETQYF	TGCAGCGTTGAAGAGGTACAAACAGGGGTCGAGACCCAGTACTTC
TRBJ2-7	TRBD1	TRBV7-6	.	CASSPEPRQGFDEQYF	TGTGCCAGCAGCCCCGAACCGAGACAGGGGTTCGACGAGCAGTACTTC
TRBJ2-3	TRBD1	TRBV6-2/TRBV6-3	.	CASSYPQGGGTDTQYF	TGTGCCAGCAGTTACCCACAGGGGGGAGGCACAGATACGCAGTATTTT
TRBJ2-7	TRBD1	TRBV4-3	.	CASSQDLAGGPYEQYF	TGCGCCAGCAGCCAAGATCTGGCAGGGGGCCCCTACGAGCAGTACTTC
TRBJ2-2	.	TRBV21-1	.	CASSNGTDLVNTGELFF	TGTGCCAGCAGCAATGGGACCGACTTAGTGAACACCGGGGAGCTGTTTTTT
TRBJ2-2	.	TRBV6-5	few	CASSYPNTGELFF	TGTGCCAGCAGTTACCCCAACACCGGGGAGCTGTTTTTT
TRBJ2-3	TRBD2	TRBV7-8	.	CASSKTNIAGGSTDTQYF	TGTGCCAGCAGCAAAACCAACATAGCGGGGGGGAGCACAGATACGCAGTATTTT
TRBJ2-7	.	TRBV12-3/TRBV12-4	few	CASSPRESNSYEQYF	TGTGCCAGCAGTCCCCGCGAAAGTAACTCCTACGAGCAGTACTTC
TRBJ2-5	.	TRBV12-3/TRBV12-4	.	CASSLGPVEQYF	TGTGCCAGCAGTTTGGGGCCCGTAGAGCAGTACTTC
TRBJ1-1	.	TRBV12-3/TRBV12-4	few	CASSFASLGNTEAFF	TGTGCCAGCAGTTTTGCCTCCCTGGGGAACACTGAAGCTTTCTTT
TRBJ2-5	.	TRBV11-1	.	CASSFGQHKTQYF	TGTGCCAGCAGCTTCGGACAGCACAAGACCCAGTACTTC
TRBJ2-1	TRBD2	TRBV14	few	CASSQGSGDTNNEQFF	TGTGCCAGCAGCCAAGGTAGCGGGGACACCAACAATGAGCAGTTCTTC
TRBJ1-3	.	TRBV12-3/TRBV12-4	.	CASNVISSGNTIYF	TGTGCCAGCAACGTTATAAGCTCTGGAAACACCATATATTTT
TRBJ2-7	.	TRBV29-1	few	CSVGTSYYEQYF	TGCAGCGTGGGAACTTCATACTACGAGCAGTACTTC